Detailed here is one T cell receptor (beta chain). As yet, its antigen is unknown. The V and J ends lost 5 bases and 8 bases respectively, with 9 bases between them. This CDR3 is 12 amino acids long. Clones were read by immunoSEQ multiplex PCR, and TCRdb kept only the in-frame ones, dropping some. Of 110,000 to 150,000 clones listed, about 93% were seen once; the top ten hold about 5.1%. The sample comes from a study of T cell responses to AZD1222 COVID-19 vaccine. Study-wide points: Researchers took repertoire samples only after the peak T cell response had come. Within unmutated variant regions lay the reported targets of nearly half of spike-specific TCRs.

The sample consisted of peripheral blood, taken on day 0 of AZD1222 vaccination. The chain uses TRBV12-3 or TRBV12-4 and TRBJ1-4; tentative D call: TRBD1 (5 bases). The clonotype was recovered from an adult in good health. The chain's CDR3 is CASSPRVEKLFF. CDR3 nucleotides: TGTGCCAGCAGTCCCAGGGTCGAAAAACTGTTTTTT.